This T cell receptor beta chain was identified during a study of T cell responses to AZD1222 COVID-19 vaccine. Profiling relied on immunoSEQ multiplex PCR, and the TCRdb table lists in-frame clones only, not all of them. The sample has about 120,000 clones, more than 75% seen once. Germline V CDR1 and CDR2: SGHDT, YYEEEE. V was shortened by 2 bases and J by 11 bases, with 13 bases between the two germline ends. This CDR3 is built from 12 residues. The clonotype was recovered from an adult in good health. The source material was peripheral blood, sampled on day 0 of AZD1222 vaccination. The chain employs TRBV5-6 and TRBJ1-1; D might be TRBD1 (5 bases). In DNA, the CDR3 is TGTGCCAGCAGCTTTACAGGACTGGGGGCTTTCTTT. Translation: CASSFTGLGAFF. Combining the CDR3 with reference TRBV5-6 and TRBJ1-1 gives the whole variable domain DAGVTQSPTHLIKTRGQQVTLRCSPKSGHDTVSWYQQALGQGPQFIFQYYEEEERQRGNFPDRFSGHQFPNYSSELNVNALLLGDSALYLCASSFTGLGAFFGQGTRLTVV.